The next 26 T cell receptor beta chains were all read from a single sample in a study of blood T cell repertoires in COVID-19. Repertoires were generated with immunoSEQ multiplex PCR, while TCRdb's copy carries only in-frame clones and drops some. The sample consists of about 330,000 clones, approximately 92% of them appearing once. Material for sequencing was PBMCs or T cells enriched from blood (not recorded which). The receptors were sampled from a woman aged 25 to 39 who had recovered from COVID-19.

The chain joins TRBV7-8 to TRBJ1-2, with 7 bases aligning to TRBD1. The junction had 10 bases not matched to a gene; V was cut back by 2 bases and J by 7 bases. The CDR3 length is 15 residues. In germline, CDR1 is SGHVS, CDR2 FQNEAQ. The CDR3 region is CASSLRRGLGFGYTF. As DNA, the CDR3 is TGTGCCAGCAGCTTACGAAGGGGGCTGGGGTTTGGCTACACCTTC.

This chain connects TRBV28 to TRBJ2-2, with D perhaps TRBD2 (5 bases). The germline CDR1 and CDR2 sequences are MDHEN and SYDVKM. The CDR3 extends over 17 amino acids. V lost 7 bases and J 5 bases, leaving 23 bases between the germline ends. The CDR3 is CASNPWRAGRGTGELFF. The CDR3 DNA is TGTGCCAGCAACCCTTGGCGGGCCGGTCGAGGGACCGGGGAGCTGTTTTTT. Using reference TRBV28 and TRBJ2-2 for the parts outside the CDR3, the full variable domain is DVKVTQSSRYLVKRTGEKVFLECVQDMDHENMFWYRQDPGLGLRLIYFSYDVKMKEKGDIPEGYSVSREKKERFSLILESASTNQTSMYLCASNPWRAGRGTGELFFGEGSRLTVL.

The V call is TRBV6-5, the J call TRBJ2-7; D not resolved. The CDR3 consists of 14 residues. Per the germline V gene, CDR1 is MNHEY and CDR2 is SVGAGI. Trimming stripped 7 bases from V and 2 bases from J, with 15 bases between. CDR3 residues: CASKRQVTTYEQYF. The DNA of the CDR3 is TGTGCCAGCAAACGACAAGTAACAACCTACGAGCAGTACTTC.

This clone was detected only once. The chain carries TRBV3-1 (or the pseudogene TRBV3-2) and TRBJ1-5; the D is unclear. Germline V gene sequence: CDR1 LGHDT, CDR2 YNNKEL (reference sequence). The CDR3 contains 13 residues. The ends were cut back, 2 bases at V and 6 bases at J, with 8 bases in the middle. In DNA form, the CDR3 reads TGTGCCAGCAGCCAAACCTCAGGTCAGCCCCAGCATTTT. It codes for CASSQTSGQPQHF.

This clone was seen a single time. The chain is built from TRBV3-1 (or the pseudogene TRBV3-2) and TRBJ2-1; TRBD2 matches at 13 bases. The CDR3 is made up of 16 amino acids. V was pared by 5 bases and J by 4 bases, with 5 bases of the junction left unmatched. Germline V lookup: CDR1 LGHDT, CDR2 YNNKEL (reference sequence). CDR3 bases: TGTGCCAGCAGCTGGACTAGCGGGGGACCTTACAATGAGCAGTTCTTC. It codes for CASSWTSGGPYNEQFF.

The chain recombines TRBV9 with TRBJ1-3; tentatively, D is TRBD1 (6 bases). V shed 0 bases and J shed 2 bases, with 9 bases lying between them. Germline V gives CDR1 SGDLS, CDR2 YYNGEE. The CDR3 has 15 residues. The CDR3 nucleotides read TGTGCCAGCAGCGTAGCGGCAGGGGCTGGAAACACCATATATTTT. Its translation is CASSVAAGAGNTIYF.

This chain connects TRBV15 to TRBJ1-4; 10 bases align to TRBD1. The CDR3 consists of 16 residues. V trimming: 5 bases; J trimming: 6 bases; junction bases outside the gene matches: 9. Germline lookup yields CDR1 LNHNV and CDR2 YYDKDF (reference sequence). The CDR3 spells CATSDRTGGIDEKLFF. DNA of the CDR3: TGTGCCACCAGCGACCGGACAGGGGGGATTGATGAAAAACTGTTTTTT.

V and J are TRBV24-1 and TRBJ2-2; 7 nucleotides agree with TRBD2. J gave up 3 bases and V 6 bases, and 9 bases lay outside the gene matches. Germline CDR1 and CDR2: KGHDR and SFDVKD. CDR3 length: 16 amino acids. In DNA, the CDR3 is TGTGCCACCAGTCCGTGGGAGGCGGGGGACACCGGGGAGCTGTTTTTT. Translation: CATSPWEAGDTGELFF.

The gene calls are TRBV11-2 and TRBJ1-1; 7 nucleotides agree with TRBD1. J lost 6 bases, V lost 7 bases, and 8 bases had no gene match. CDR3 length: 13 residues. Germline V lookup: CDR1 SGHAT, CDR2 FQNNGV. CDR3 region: CASTTGTGSEAFF. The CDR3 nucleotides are TGTGCCAGCACGACAGGGACGGGATCTGAAGCTTTCTTT. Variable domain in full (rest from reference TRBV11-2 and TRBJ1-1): EAGVAQSPRYKIIEKRQSVAFWCNPISGHATLYWYQQILGQGPKLLIQFQNNGVVDDSQLPKDRFSAERLKGVDSTLKIQPAKLEDSAVYLCASTTGTGSEAFFGQGTRLTVV.

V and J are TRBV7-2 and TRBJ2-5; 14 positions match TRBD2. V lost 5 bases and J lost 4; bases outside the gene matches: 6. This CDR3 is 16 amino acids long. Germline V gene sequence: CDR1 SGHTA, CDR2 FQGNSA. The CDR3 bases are TGTGCCAGCAGCCCCCGAGGACTAGCGGGAGGAGAGACCCAGTACTTC. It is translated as CASSPRGLAGGETQYF.

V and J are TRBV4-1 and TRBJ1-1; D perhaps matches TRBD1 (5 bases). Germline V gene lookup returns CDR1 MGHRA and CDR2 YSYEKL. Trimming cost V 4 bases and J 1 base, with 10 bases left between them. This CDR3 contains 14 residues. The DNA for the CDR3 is TGCGCCAGCAGCCCAGAGACAGCGAACACTGAAGCTTTCTTT. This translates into CASSPETANTEAFF.

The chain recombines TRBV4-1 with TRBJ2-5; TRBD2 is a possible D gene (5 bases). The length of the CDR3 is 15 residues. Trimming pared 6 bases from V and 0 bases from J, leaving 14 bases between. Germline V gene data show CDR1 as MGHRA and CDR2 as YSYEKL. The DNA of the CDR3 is TGCGCCAGCAGTCAGGACTCACCGTACCAAGAGACCCAGTACTTC. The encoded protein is CASSQDSPYQETQYF.

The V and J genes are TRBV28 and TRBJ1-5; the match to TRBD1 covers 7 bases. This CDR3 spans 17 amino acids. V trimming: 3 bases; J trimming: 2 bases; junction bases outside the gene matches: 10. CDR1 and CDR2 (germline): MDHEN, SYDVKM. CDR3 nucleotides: TGTGCCAGCAGTTTCCCATCTTCTGGACAGGGCAATCAGCCCCAGCATTTT. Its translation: CASSFPSSGQGNQPQHF.

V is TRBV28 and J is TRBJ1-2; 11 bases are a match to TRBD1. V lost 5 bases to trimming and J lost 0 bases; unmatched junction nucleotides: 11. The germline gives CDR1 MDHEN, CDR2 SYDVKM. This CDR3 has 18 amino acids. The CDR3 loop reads CASSGTGTGGTPNYGYTF. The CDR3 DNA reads TGTGCCAGCAGTGGGACCGGGACAGGGGGAACCCCTAACTATGGCTACACCTTC.

The CDR3 loop reads CASRPDRGRGNLYEQYF. As DNA, the CDR3 is TGTGCCAGCAGACCCGACCGGGGCAGGGGTAACCTCTACGAGCAGTACTTC. This chain uses TRBV11-2 with TRBJ2-7; tentative D call: TRBD1 (6 bases). Per germline, CDR1 SGHAT and CDR2 FQNNGV. The CDR3 runs to 17 residues. V was shortened by 6 bases and J by 3 bases, with 24 bases between the two germline ends.

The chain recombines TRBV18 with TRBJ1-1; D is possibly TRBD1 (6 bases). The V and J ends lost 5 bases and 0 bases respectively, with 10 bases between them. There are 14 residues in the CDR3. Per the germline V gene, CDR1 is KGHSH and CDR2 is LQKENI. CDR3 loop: CASSSQGLNTEAFF. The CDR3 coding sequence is TGTGCCAGCTCATCCCAGGGGTTGAACACTGAAGCTTTCTTT.

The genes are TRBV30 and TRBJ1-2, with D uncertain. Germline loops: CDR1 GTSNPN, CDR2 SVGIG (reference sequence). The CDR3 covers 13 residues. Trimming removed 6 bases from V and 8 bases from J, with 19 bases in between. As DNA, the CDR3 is TGTGCCTGCCGGCGACCGGGGTTGAAGGGCTACACCTTC. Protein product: CACRRPGLKGYTF. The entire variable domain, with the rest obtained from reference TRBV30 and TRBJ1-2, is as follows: SQTIHQWPATLVQPVGSPLSLECTVEGTSNPNLYWYRQAAGRGLQLLFYSVGIGQISSEVPQNLSASRPQDRQFILSSKKLLLSDSGFYLCACRRPGLKGYTFGSGTRLTVV.

The CDR3 region is CAWSGGQGAYTEAFF. Written as DNA, the CDR3 is TGTGCCTGGAGTGGGGGACAGGGGGCTTACACTGAAGCTTTCTTT. This chain connects TRBV30 to TRBJ1-1; 12 bases agree with TRBD1. The germline CDR1 and CDR2 sequences are GTSNPN and SVGIG (reference sequence). The CDR3 length is 15 residues. V lost 1 base and J lost 3; bases outside the gene matches: 3.

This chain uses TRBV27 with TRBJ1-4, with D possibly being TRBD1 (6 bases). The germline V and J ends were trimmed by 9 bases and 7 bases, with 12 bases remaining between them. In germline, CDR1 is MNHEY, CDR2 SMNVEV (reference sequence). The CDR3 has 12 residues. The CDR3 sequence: CARQGGGEKLFF. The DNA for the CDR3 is TGTGCCAGACAGGGCGGGGGTGAAAAACTGTTTTTT.

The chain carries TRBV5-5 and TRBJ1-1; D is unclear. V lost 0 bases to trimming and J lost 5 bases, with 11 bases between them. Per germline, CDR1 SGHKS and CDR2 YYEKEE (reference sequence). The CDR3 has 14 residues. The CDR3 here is CASSLDGLGTEAFF. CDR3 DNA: TGTGCCAGCAGCTTGGACGGACTGGGAACTGAAGCTTTCTTT.

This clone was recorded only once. Written as DNA, the CDR3 is TGTGCCAGCAGGATAACTGGGGGGGCCGATGGCTACACCTTC. The encoded protein is CASRITGGADGYTF. The rearrangement links TRBV27 to TRBJ1-2; tentative D call: TRBD1 (6 bases). The CDR3 runs 14 residues. Germline V gene data show CDR1 as MNHEY and CDR2 as SMNVEV (reference sequence). Trimming pared 6 bases from V and 6 bases from J, leaving 17 bases between.

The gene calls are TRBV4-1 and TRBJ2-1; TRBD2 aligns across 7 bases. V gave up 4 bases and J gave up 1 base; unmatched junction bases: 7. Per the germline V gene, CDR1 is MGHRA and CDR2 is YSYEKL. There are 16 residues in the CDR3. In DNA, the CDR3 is TGCGCCAGCAGCCCCCTAGGGAGGGGATCCTACAATGAGCAGTTCTTC. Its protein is CASSPLGRGSYNEQFF.

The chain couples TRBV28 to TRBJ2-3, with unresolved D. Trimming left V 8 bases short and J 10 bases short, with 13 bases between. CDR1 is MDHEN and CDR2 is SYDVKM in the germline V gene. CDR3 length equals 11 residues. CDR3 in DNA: TGTGCCAGCGCCTCGGGTAGATCGCAGTATTTT. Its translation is CASASGRSQYF.

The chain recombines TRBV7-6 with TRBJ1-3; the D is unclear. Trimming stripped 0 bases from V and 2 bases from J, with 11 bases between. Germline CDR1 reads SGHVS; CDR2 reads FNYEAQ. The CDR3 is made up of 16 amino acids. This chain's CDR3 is CASSLAGPGTGNTIYF. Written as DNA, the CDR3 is TGTGCCAGCAGCTTAGCCGGCCCCGGGACTGGAAACACCATATATTTT.

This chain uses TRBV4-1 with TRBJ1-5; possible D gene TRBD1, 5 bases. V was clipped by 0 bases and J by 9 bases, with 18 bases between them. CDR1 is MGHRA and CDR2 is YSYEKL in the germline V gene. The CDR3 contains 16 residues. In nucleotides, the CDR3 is TGCGCCAGCAGCCAAGAGGGACCTCGAAGCGGGGGGCCCCAGCATTTT. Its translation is CASSQEGPRSGGPQHF.

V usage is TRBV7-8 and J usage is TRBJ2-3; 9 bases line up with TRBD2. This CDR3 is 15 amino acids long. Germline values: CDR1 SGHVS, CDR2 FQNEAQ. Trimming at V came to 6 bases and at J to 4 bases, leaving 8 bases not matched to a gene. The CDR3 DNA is TGTGCCAGCAGTCGCGCGGGGGGGCGTGCAGATACGCAGTATTTT. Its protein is CASSRAGGRADTQYF.